Shown below are 24 T cell receptor beta chains from a single sample sequenced in a study of T-cell reconstitution after alpha-beta-depleted transplantation in children. Unique molecular identifiers tagged the TCRbeta library. MiXCR, applied by TCRdb to the PCR reads, yields one record per CDR3 protein. The repertoire has hundreds of thousands of distinct CDR3 sequences, around 17% of them found once; the top ten carry approximately 5%. Source: PBMCs, mostly from graft donor cells, taken 360 days after TCRalphabeta/CD19-depleted stem cell transplant. The receptors here all came from a male patient aged 10 to 17 who had a stem cell transplant for acute lymphoblastic leukemia, so the T cells may come from the graft donor.

CDR3 amino acids: CASSQTGTANTEAFF. Here the CDR3 DNA reads TGCGCCAGCAGCCAGACCGGGACGGCGAACACTGAAGCTTTCTTT. This chain uses TRBV4-1 with TRBJ1-1; a weak D match, TRBD1 (5 bases). The V and J ends lost 3 bases and 1 base respectively, with 12 bases between them. Germline V CDR1 and CDR2: MGHRA, YSYEKL. The CDR3 has 15 residues.

This clonotype was found many times. This chain uses TRBV12-3 or TRBV12-4 with TRBJ2-1; D remains unclear. Trimming took 5 bases from V and 3 from J, leaving 11 bases between them. The CDR3 covers 14 residues. CDR3 loop: CASSRVLIYNEQFF. CDR3 nucleotides: TGTGCCAGCAGTCGAGTACTGATCTACAATGAGCAGTTCTTC.

This clonotype was detected many times. The chain carries TRBV29-1 and TRBJ2-1; a weak D match, TRBD2 (6 bases). The CDR3 extends over 14 amino acids. The V gene lost 3 bases and the J gene lost 6 bases, with 15 bases spanning the gap. Germline-derived CDR1 and CDR2 are SQVTM and ANQGSEA. This chain's CDR3 is CSVEPIGRFNEQFF. The CDR3 DNA sequence: TGCAGCGTTGAGCCCATTGGGAGGTTCAATGAGCAGTTCTTC.

The J gene is TRBJ2-7, the V gene TRBV5-1; D may be TRBD2 (6 bases). Germline CDR1 SGHRS, CDR2 YFSETQ. Between the trimmed V and J ends, which lost 0 bases and 5 bases, there was a span of 9 bases. The length of the CDR3 is 13 residues. In DNA form, the CDR3 reads TGCGCCAGCAGCTTGGGACTAGGTGACGAGCAGTACTTC. Its protein is CASSLGLGDEQYF.

V is TRBV4-1 and J is TRBJ2-3; 10 bases agree with TRBD2. Per the germline V gene, CDR1 is MGHRA and CDR2 is YSYEKL. The CDR3 runs 17 residues. Trimming removed 0 bases from V and 5 bases from J; junction bases left unmatched: 8. CDR3 sequence: CASSQERRAGGVDTQYF. CDR3 nucleotides: TGCGCCAGCAGCCAAGAGCGCCGAGCGGGAGGGGTAGATACGCAGTATTTT.

In this sample, this clonotype turned up a few times. The chain carries TRBV5-1 and TRBJ2-3; TRBD2 is a possible D gene (5 bases). CDR1 SGHRS and CDR2 YFSETQ come from the germline V gene. CDR3 length: 18 residues. Trimming left V 2 bases short and J 0 bases short, with 19 bases between. In DNA, the CDR3 is TGCGCCAGCAGCTTTCATAGGAGCGGAGGCCCTAGCACAGATACGCAGTATTTT. This translates into CASSFHRSGGPSTDTQYF. The whole variable domain, filled in from reference TRBV5-1 and TRBJ2-3, reads KAGVTQTPRYLIKTRGQQVTLSCSPISGHRSVSWYQQTPGQGLQFLFEYFSETQRNKGNFPGRFSGRQFSNSRSEMNVSTLELGDSALYLCASSFHRSGGPSTDTQYFGPGTRLTVL.

The chain combines TRBV6-5 with TRBJ2-7; 7 nucleotides match TRBD2. Germline V gene data show CDR1 as MNHEY and CDR2 as SVGAGI. Losses at the gene ends were 4 bases for V and 7 bases for J; bases not matched to a gene: 13. CDR3 length equals 15 residues. The CDR3 DNA follows: TGTGCCAGCAGTTTTGGCGGGAGTGGCTCGGGTGAGCAGTACTTC. Translated, it gives CASSFGGSGSGEQYF.

This clonotype turned up a few times. The gene calls are TRBV3-1 and TRBJ2-7; the match to TRBD2 covers 9 bases. CDR1 LGHDT and CDR2 YNNKEL come from the germline V gene (reference sequence). The CDR3 length is 15 residues. V gave up 4 bases and J gave up 2 bases; unmatched junction bases: 6. CDR3 nucleotides: TGTGCCAGCAGCCCCTGGGTAGCGGGGGCCTACGAGCAGTACTTC. Translating it yields CASSPWVAGAYEQYF.

This chain links TRBV20-1 with TRBJ2-7; possible D gene TRBD2, 5 bases. The CDR3 sequence is 15 residues long. Germline V gene sequence: CDR1 DFQATT, CDR2 SNEGSKA (reference sequence). V lost 0 bases and J lost 3, with 15 bases in between. The CDR3 sequence: CSARDTLVPSYEQYF. The DNA of the CDR3 is TGCAGTGCTAGAGATACACTAGTCCCGAGCTACGAGCAGTACTTC.

This clonotype has a handful of counts. The chain joins TRBV4-1 to TRBJ2-4, with 10 nucleotides matching TRBD2. The CDR3 extends over 19 amino acids. Germline-derived CDR1 and CDR2 are MGHRA and YSYEKL. V trimming: 1 base; J trimming: 3 bases; junction bases outside the gene matches: 12. The CDR3: CASSQGTSGLSSRKNIQYF. The CDR3 DNA reads as TGCGCCAGCAGCCAAGGGACTAGCGGTTTGTCGTCCCGCAAAAACATTCAGTACTTC.

The chain has TRBV10-3 and TRBJ2-5; 11 nucleotides agree with TRBD2. This CDR3 spans 15 amino acids. Trimming removed 2 bases from V and 3 bases from J; junction bases left unmatched: 2. Germline loops: CDR1 ENHRY, CDR2 SYGVKD. The CDR3 is CAISEATSGKETQYF. As DNA, the CDR3 is TGTGCCATCAGTGAGGCGACTAGCGGGAAAGAGACCCAGTACTTC.

The V and J genes are TRBV2 and TRBJ1-5; D unresolved. V was trimmed by 6 bases and J by 0 bases, leaving 12 bases between them. Germline CDR1 and CDR2: SNHLY and FYNNEI. CDR3 length equals 15 residues. The CDR3 sequence is CASSQLRDSNQPQHF. The CDR3, as DNA: TGTGCCAGCAGCCAACTTCGGGATAGCAATCAGCCCCAGCATTTT.

The chain uses TRBV5-6 and TRBJ2-7; the D gene is possibly TRBD2 (6 bases). In germline, CDR1 is SGHDT, CDR2 YYEEEE. Trimming pared 4 bases from V and 0 bases from J, leaving 17 bases between. The CDR3 spans 16 residues. The DNA for the CDR3 is TGTGCCAGCAGCAAGTCTAGCGTACACTTCTCCTACGAGCAGTACTTC. Translation: CASSKSSVHFSYEQYF.

This clonotype was counted at least ten times. The rearrangement uses TRBV28 and TRBJ2-2; the D call may be TRBD1 or TRBD2 (5 bases each). The CDR3 consists of 14 residues. The V end lost 3 bases, the J end lost 1 base, and 6 bases lay between the germline ends. Germline-derived CDR1 and CDR2 are MDHEN and SYDVKM. Here the CDR3 reads CASSFGGNTGELFF. The CDR3 DNA sequence: TGTGCCAGCAGTTTTGGGGGGAACACCGGGGAGCTGTTTTTT.

This clonotype was observed a handful of times. The chain is built from TRBV5-1 and TRBJ2-2; D remains ambiguous. CDR1 and CDR2 (germline): SGHRS, YFSETQ. V was shortened by 7 bases and J by 1 base, with 8 bases between the two germline ends. CDR3 length equals 13 residues. In DNA, the CDR3 is TGCGCCAGCTTGAACAGGAACACCGGGGAGCTGTTTTTT. This gives the protein CASLNRNTGELFF. Combining the CDR3 with reference TRBV5-1 and TRBJ2-2 gives the whole variable domain KAGVTQTPRYLIKTRGQQVTLSCSPISGHRSVSWYQQTPGQGLQFLFEYFSETQRNKGNFPGRFSGRQFSNSRSEMNVSTLELGDSALYLCASLNRNTGELFFGEGSRLTVL.

This clonotype was picked up a small number of times. The chain recombines TRBV2 with TRBJ2-2; D might be TRBD2 (5 bases). Germline CDR1 SNHLY, CDR2 FYNNEI. V was trimmed by 6 bases and J by 0 bases, leaving 11 bases between them. The CDR3 runs 15 residues. CDR3 in DNA: TGTGCCAGCAGGAGACTACAGACGAACACCGGGGAGCTGTTTTTT. This codes for CASRRLQTNTGELFF. The whole variable domain, filled in from reference TRBV2 and TRBJ2-2, reads EPEVTQTPSHQVTQMGQEVILRCVPISNHLYFYWYRQILGQKVEFLVSFYNNEISEKSEIFDDQFSVERPDGSNFTLKIRSTKLEDSAMYFCASRRLQTNTGELFFGEGSRLTVL.

The sample holds a few counts of this clonotype. This chain uses TRBV20-1 with TRBJ2-5; D perhaps matches TRBD1 (5 bases). The germline gives CDR1 DFQATT, CDR2 SNEGSKA (reference sequence). The germline V and J ends were trimmed by 0 bases and 4 bases, with 18 bases remaining between them. CDR3 length: 16 residues. For the CDR3, the DNA is TGCAGTGCTAGAGATAGCCGTCCAGGGTCAGGAGAGACCCAGTACTTC. Amino acid sequence: CSARDSRPGSGETQYF.

This clonotype was found a few times. The chain is built from TRBV21-1 and TRBJ2-7; the table calls TRBD2, which could not be checked here. TRBV21-1 is annotated as a pseudogene. The length of the CDR3 is 22 residues. The CDR3 reads CASPGPLKITTSGRPCSYEQYF. CDR3 nucleotides: TGTGCCAGCCCAGGGCCATTAAAGATAACGACTAGCGGGAGGCCCTGCTCCTACGAGCAGTACTTC.

This clonotype showed up just a few times. This chain uses TRBV4-1 with TRBJ2-5, with no clear D. CDR3 length equals 15 residues. The V gene's germline CDR1 is MGHRA and CDR2 YSYEKL. The V end lost 2 bases, the J end lost 0 bases, and 10 bases lay between the germline ends. CDR3 sequence reads: CASSQRSLYQETQYF. The CDR3 DNA reads as TGCGCCAGCAGCCAAAGATCACTGTACCAAGAGACCCAGTACTTC.

This clonotype was observed at least ten times. The chain uses TRBV5-1 and TRBJ2-3, with D perhaps TRBD1 (6 bases). V shed 0 bases and J shed 4 bases, with 18 bases lying between them. CDR1 and CDR2 from the germline V gene are SGHRS and YFSETQ. The CDR3 spans 17 residues. The CDR3 is CASSLAFTGNGADTQYF. Written as DNA, the CDR3 is TGCGCCAGCAGCTTGGCCTTTACAGGGAATGGGGCAGATACGCAGTATTTT.

The V call is TRBV29-1, the J call TRBJ2-7; 11 positions match TRBD2. The CDR3 consists of 18 residues. Germline lookup yields CDR1 SQVTM and CDR2 ANQGSEA. Trimming cost V 7 bases and J 3 bases; bases outside gene matches: 20. The CDR3 DNA reads TGCAGCGCCGACGTCCAGATTTCTAGCGGGAGGACTCTCTACGAGCAGTACTTC. It codes for CSADVQISSGRTLYEQYF.

The chain joins TRBV5-1 to TRBJ2-5; D is unclear. Trimming left V 6 bases short and J 3 bases short, with 6 bases between. CDR1 and CDR2 from the germline V gene are SGHRS and YFSETQ. This CDR3 contains 11 residues. CDR3 loop: CASTWEETQYF. The CDR3 DNA reads as TGCGCCAGCACCTGGGAAGAGACCCAGTACTTC.

The chain links TRBV5-1 to TRBJ2-7, with D possibly TRBD2 on 5 matching bases. CDR1 and CDR2 from the germline V gene are SGHRS and YFSETQ. The CDR3 is made up of 16 amino acids. Between the trimmed V and J ends, which lost 5 bases and 7 bases, there was a span of 25 bases. The CDR3 loop is CASRLNPGKGIWEQYF. CDR3 coding DNA: TGCGCCAGCAGACTAAACCCCGGGAAAGGGATCTGGGAGCAGTACTTC.

This clonotype was detected ten times or more. The V gene is TRBV29-1, the J gene TRBJ2-5, with a possible D match to TRBD2 (5 bases). Looked up from germline, CDR1 is SQVTM and CDR2 is ANQGSEA. The CDR3 covers 11 residues. V lost 8 bases, J lost 5 bases, and 12 bases lay in between. CDR3 sequence reads: CSSRTGETQYF. The CDR3 DNA reads as TGCAGCAGCAGGACGGGGGAGACCCAGTACTTC.